The 18 T cell receptor beta chains presented below share a single source sample, sequenced in a study of PD-L1 blockade in urothelial cancer. Generated by immunoSEQ multiplex PCR, the TCRdb table keeps only in-frame clones and is missing some. This table has some 71,000 clones, approximately 83% appearing once. Regarding time point: pretreatment peripheral blood. Here the sequenced sample was PBMCs, taken around atezolizumab (anti-PD-L1) treatment. The origin of the receptors is a man between 60 and 70 years old with urothelial cancer.

J is TRBJ2-5 and V is TRBV6-4; 7 bases agree with TRBD1. J was trimmed by 5 bases and V by 4 bases; bases with no gene match: 4. The CDR3 spans 13 residues. Germline CDR1 and CDR2: MRHNA and SNTAGT. The CDR3 region has the DNA TGTGCCAGCAGTGTGGAAGGGGGCGAGACCCAGTACTTC. Translation: CASSVEGGETQYF.

This chain connects TRBV18 to TRBJ2-3; no clear D gene. Germline lookup yields CDR1 KGHSH and CDR2 LQKENI. V dropped 2 bases and J dropped 2 bases, with 14 bases sitting between them. The CDR3 is 16 amino acids. The CDR3 protein is CASSPLAPRATDTQYF. CDR3 nucleotide sequence: TGTGCCAGCTCACCATTGGCCCCTAGAGCCACAGATACGCAGTATTTT.

In DNA form, the CDR3 reads TGTGCCAGTAGTATGGCCTTTGCTAGCCGGACCTACAATGAGCAGTTCTTC. This gives the protein CASSMAFASRTYNEQFF. The chain links TRBV19 to TRBJ2-1, with D possibly being TRBD2 (5 bases). The CDR3 is 17 amino acids. The germline V gene has CDR1 LNHDA and CDR2 SQIVND (reference sequence). Trimming cost V 3 bases and J 2 bases, with 17 bases left between them.

V gene TRBV7-9 combines with J gene TRBJ1-5; 7 bases line up with TRBD1. The CDR3 length is 14 residues. V was clipped by 5 bases and J by 2 bases; unmatched bases: 3. Looked up from germline, CDR1 is SEHNR and CDR2 is FQNEAQ (reference sequence). CDR3 coding DNA: TGTGCCAGCAGCCTAGGACAGGGCAATCAGCCCCAGCATTTT. Protein sequence: CASSLGQGNQPQHF.

This clone has a single count. This chain links TRBV11-2 with TRBJ1-6; D may be TRBD1 (6 bases). Germline-derived CDR1 and CDR2 are SGHAT and FQNNGV. The CDR3 loop spans 16 amino acids. Deletions cut 5 bases from V and 3 bases from J, with 14 bases between. The CDR3: CASSPRTGIYNSPLHF. For the CDR3, the DNA is TGTGCCAGCAGCCCCAGAACAGGGATCTATAATTCACCCCTCCACTTT. Drawing the rest from reference TRBV11-2 and TRBJ1-6, the complete variable domain is EAGVAQSPRYKIIEKRQSVAFWCNPISGHATLYWYQQILGQGPKLLIQFQNNGVVDDSQLPKDRFSAERLKGVDSTLKIQPAKLEDSAVYLCASSPRTGIYNSPLHFGNGTRLTVT.

The chain joins TRBV11-2 to TRBJ2-1; the D gene is possibly TRBD1 (6 bases). The CDR3 contains 11 residues. The V end lost 4 bases, the J end lost 10 bases, and 8 bases lay between the germline ends. Germline V gene lookup returns CDR1 SGHAT and CDR2 FQNNGV. Here the CDR3 reads CASSSGQEQFF. The CDR3 region has the DNA TGTGCCAGCAGCTCCGGACAGGAGCAGTTCTTC. Looking up the rest from reference TRBV11-2 and TRBJ2-1 gives the full variable domain: EAGVAQSPRYKIIEKRQSVAFWCNPISGHATLYWYQQILGQGPKLLIQFQNNGVVDDSQLPKDRFSAERLKGVDSTLKIQPAKLEDSAVYLCASSSGQEQFFGPGTRLTVL.

The rearrangement joins TRBV12-2 to TRBJ2-7; the table's D call, TRBD1, was not checked against the DNA. TRBV12-2 is described as a pseudogene. CDR3 length: 17 residues. CDR3 DNA sequence: TGTGCAAGTCGCTACCGTCCTGCCGGGACAGGGTATTACGAGCAGTACTTC. Translated: CASRYRPAGTGYYEQYF.

The rearrangement uses TRBV6-1 and TRBJ1-2; D possibly corresponds to TRBD1 (6 bases). CDR3 length equals 14 residues. Germline-derived CDR1 and CDR2 are MNHNS and SASEGT. Trimming removed 6 bases at V and 1 base at J, with 12 bases between. The CDR3 loop reads CASRNRVLNYGYTF. Written as DNA, the CDR3 is TGTGCCAGCAGAAACAGGGTACTTAACTATGGCTACACCTTC.

This clone has a single count. The chain joins TRBV7-6 to TRBJ1-4, with D unclear. Germline-derived CDR1 and CDR2 are SGHVS and FNYEAQ. This CDR3 region has 13 residues. Trimming removed 6 bases at V and 6 bases at J, with 11 bases between. Here the CDR3 DNA reads TGTGCCAGCAGTGGGCCGAGGGATGAAAAACTGTTTTTT. Encoded protein: CASSGPRDEKLFF.

CDR3 region: CASSLGSSRGDGYTF. The DNA for the CDR3 is TGTGCCAGCAGCTTAGGTTCGAGCCGGGGGGATGGCTACACCTTC. The V gene is TRBV4-2, the J gene TRBJ1-2, with D possibly being TRBD1 (5 bases). Trimming shortened V by 5 bases and J by 6 bases, and 19 bases separated the two germline ends. CDR3 length: 15 amino acids. CDR1 and CDR2 (germline): LGHNA, YNFKEQ.

V usage is TRBV12-2 and J usage is TRBJ1-1; TRBD1 is taken as the D call from the table, unchecked against the DNA. TRBV12-2 is a pseudogene segment. The CDR3 spans 15 residues. The CDR3 DNA reads as TGTGCAAGTCGCTTTTCCGGGACAGGGAACACTGAAGCTTTCTTT. This sequence encodes CASRFSGTGNTEAFF.

J is TRBJ2-1 and V is TRBV7-2; tentative D call: TRBD2 (6 bases). Deletions cut 3 bases from V and 0 bases from J, with 18 bases between. CDR1 and CDR2 (germline): SGHTA, FQGNSA. This CDR3 has 18 residues. The CDR3 region has the DNA TGTGCCAGCAGCTTTAAAATTCCGGGACTTTCCTCCTACAATGAGCAGTTCTTC. As protein: CASSFKIPGLSSYNEQFF.

The chain combines TRBV28 with TRBJ2-5, with 11 nucleotides matching TRBD2. V was pared by 4 bases and J by 5 bases, with 15 bases of the junction left unmatched. CDR1 and CDR2 (germline): MDHEN, SYDVKM. This CDR3 region has 18 residues. CDR3 loop: CASSSPASGGQTEETQYF. The CDR3 nucleotides read TGTGCCAGCAGTTCCCCGGCTAGCGGGGGGCAAACGGAGGAGACCCAGTACTTC.

The CDR3 coding sequence is TGTGCCAGAAGCCACAGGGAAGCTAAAGATACGCAGTATTTT. As protein: CARSHREAKDTQYF. The V gene is TRBV5-3, the J gene TRBJ2-3; tentatively, D is TRBD1 (6 bases). TRBV5-3 counts as an open reading frame of uncertain function. The V and J ends lost 4 bases and 5 bases respectively, with 14 bases between them. This CDR3 has 14 amino acids.

The chain employs TRBV5-1 and TRBJ1-4; D is perhaps TRBD1 (5 bases). The CDR3 covers 14 residues. V lost 4 bases and J 3 bases, leaving 10 bases between the germline ends. Germline lookup yields CDR1 SGHRS and CDR2 YFSETQ. The CDR3 loop is CASSPGVSNEKLFF. The CDR3 bases are TGCGCCAGCAGCCCGGGGGTGTCTAATGAAAAACTGTTTTTT. Full variable domain (remainder filled in from reference TRBV5-1 and TRBJ1-4): KAGVTQTPRYLIKTRGQQVTLSCSPISGHRSVSWYQQTPGQGLQFLFEYFSETQRNKGNFPGRFSGRQFSNSRSEMNVSTLELGDSALYLCASSPGVSNEKLFFGSGTQLSVL.

The V gene is TRBV7-9, the J gene TRBJ1-1; 12 bases map to TRBD1. CDR3 size: 17 residues. Germline V gene data show CDR1 as SEHNR and CDR2 as FQNEAQ (reference sequence). V lost 4 bases to trimming and J lost 3 bases; unmatched junction nucleotides: 9. The DNA of the CDR3 is TGTGCCAGCAGCTACTCCGGGACAGGGGGCGCGGACACTGAAGCTTTCTTT. It codes for CASSYSGTGGADTEAFF.

This clone was recorded a few times. The chain is built from TRBV5-1 and TRBJ2-2, with unresolved D. V was cut by 4 bases and J by 0 bases, with 10 bases left in between. The CDR3 is 15 residues long. Germline values: CDR1 SGHRS, CDR2 YFSETQ. The CDR3 nucleotides read TGCGCCAGCAGCCCCATAGAGGCGAACACCGGGGAGCTGTTTTTT. It encodes CASSPIEANTGELFF.

The chain is built from TRBV7-3 and TRBJ2-1; 9 bases match TRBD2. Germline V gives CDR1 SGHTA, CDR2 FQGTGA. J gave up 6 bases and V 2 bases, and 5 bases lay outside the gene matches. The CDR3 consists of 15 residues. CDR3 in amino acids: CASSLGVAGVNEQFF. Written as DNA, the CDR3 is TGTGCCAGCAGCTTAGGGGTAGCGGGGGTCAATGAGCAGTTCTTC.